This paragraph reports one TCR beta chain. The sample belongs to a study of blood T cell repertoires in COVID-19. Clones were read by immunoSEQ multiplex PCR, and TCRdb kept only the in-frame ones, dropping some. Of roughly 150,000 clones listed, 70% to 80% are singletons. This TCR derives from a woman aged 55-69 years with COVID-19, enrolled during active disease. Specimen: peripheral blood.

The DNA of the CDR3 is TGTGCCCTAAGGTATGCAGGGAAAGATACGCAGTATTTT. Its protein is CALRYAGKDTQYF. The rearrangement uses TRBV5-4 and TRBJ2-3, with D possibly TRBD1 on 5 matching bases. The V end was cut by 10 bases, the J end by 5 bases, with 17 bases between. Germline lookup yields CDR1 SGHNT and CDR2 YYREEE (reference sequence). CDR3 length equals 13 residues.